This T cell receptor (beta chain) was captured by sequencing in a study of T cells after yellow fever vaccination. At the level of the study: For low cell numbers, libraries were made with SMART-Seq v4 Ultra Low Input.

TCRdb fed the 5' RACE reads into MiXCR, producing one record per CDR3 protein. The top ten hold roughly 13% of the sample, which has nearly 550,000 distinct CDR3 sequences, 15% to 20% seen once. Study-wide findings and caveats: The booster response re-showed most primary clones: 96% CD4, approximately 90% CD8. Although the secondary response was weaker, it peaked faster, at day 5 versus 15.

CDR1 is MNHNS and CDR2 is SASEGT in the germline V gene. The CDR3 consists of 13 residues. V shed 9 bases, J shed 8 bases, and the junction held 4 bases outside the gene matches. The sample holds a few counts of this clonotype. Antigen: not known. The TCR was taken from a man younger than 45 who received the YFV17D yellow fever vaccine. The chain has TRBV6-1 and TRBJ1-6; 10 bases are shared with TRBD1. The material was PBMCs, obtained 15 days after the yellow fever booster vaccination. CDR3 sequence reads: CASVGTGDSPLHF. In DNA, the CDR3 is TGTGCCAGTGTCGGGACAGGGGATTCACCCCTCCACTTT.